This TCR beta chain derives from a study of tumor-infiltrating lymphocytes in oesophageal squamous cell carcinoma. This clonotype appeared many times. TCRdb redid the calling of the PCR reads with MiXCR, one entry per CDR3 protein. The repertoire holds about 20,000 distinct CDR3 sequences, with about 40% as singletons. The CDR3 is 14 amino acids. CDR1 is MDHEN, CDR2 SYDVKM, per germline. V was cut by 6 bases and J by 5 bases, with 17 bases left in between. This chain connects TRBV28 to TRBJ2-7; a weak D match, TRBD1 (6 bases). Sequencing used normal esophageal tissue next to the tumor. This receptor was taken from a female donor with esophageal squamous cell carcinoma. The CDR3 coding sequence is TGTGCCAGCAGCTTAAGACAGGTCGTGGACGAGCAGTACTTC. The encoded protein is CASSLRQVVDEQYF.